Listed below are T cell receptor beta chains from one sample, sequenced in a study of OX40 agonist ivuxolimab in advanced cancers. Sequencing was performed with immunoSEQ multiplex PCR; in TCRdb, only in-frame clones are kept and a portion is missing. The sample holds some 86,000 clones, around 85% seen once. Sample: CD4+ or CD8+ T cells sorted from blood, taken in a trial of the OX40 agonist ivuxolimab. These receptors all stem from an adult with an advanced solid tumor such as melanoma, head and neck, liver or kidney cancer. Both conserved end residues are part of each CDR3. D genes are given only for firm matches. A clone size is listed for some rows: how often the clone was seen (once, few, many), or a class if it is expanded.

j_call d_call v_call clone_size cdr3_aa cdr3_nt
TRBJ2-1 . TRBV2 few CASSVRDEQFF TGTGCCAGCAGTGTGAGGGATGAGCAGTTCTTC
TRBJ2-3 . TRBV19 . CATRPGLFSDTQYF TGTGCCACCCGACCCGGTTTGTTCTCAGATACGCAGTATTTT
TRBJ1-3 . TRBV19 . CASSIEGSSGNTIYF TGTGCCAGTAGTATCGAGGGCAGCTCTGGAAACACCATATATTTT
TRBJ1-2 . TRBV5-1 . CASSLAVVGGNYGYTF TGCGCCAGCAGCTTGGCCGTTGTCGGAGGTAACTATGGCTACACCTTC
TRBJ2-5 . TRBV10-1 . CASSASPQETQYF TGCGCCAGCAGTGCTAGCCCACAAGAGACCCAGTACTTC
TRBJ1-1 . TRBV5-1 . CASSLAFRGRVNTEAFF TGCGCCAGCAGCTTGGCCTTCAGGGGAAGGGTGAACACTGAAGCTTTCTTT
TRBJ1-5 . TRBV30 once CAWSDFSNQPQHF TGTGCCTGGAGCGACTTTAGCAATCAGCCCCAGCATTTT
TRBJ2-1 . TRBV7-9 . CASSPSTSEQFF TGTGCCAGCAGCCCCTCCACGAGTGAGCAGTTCTTC
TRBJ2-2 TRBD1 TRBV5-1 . CASSVTGRNTGELFF TGCGCCAGCAGCGTGACAGGGCGCAACACCGGGGAGCTGTTTTTT
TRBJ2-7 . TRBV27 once CASRGARPYEQYF TGTGCCAGCAGGGGCGCCCGGCCGTACGAGCAGTACTTC
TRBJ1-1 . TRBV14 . CASSQGHVDGHTEAFF TGTGCCAGCAGCCAAGGGCATGTAGACGGCCACACTGAAGCTTTCTTT
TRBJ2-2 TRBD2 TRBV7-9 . CASSLAAGSSGGELFF TGTGCCAGCAGCTTAGCAGCGGGGAGTAGTGGCGGGGAGCTGTTTTTT
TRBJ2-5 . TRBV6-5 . CATRDAEETQYF TGTGCCACCCGGGACGCAGAAGAGACCCAGTACTTC
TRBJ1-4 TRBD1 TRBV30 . CAWEGQGKNEKLFF TGTGCCTGGGAGGGACAGGGGAAAAATGAAAAACTGTTTTTT
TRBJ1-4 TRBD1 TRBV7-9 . CASSQLLTGGIEKLFF TGTGCCAGCAGCCAACTTTTGACAGGGGGCATTGAAAAACTGTTTTTT
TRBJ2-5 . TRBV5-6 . CASSFQETQYF TGTGCCAGCAGCTTCCAAGAGACCCAGTACTTC
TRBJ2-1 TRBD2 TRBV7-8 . CASSFTSGRDNEQFF TGTGCCAGCAGCTTTACTAGCGGGAGGGACAATGAGCAGTTCTTC
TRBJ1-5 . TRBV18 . CASSPGSNQPQHF TGTGCCAGCTCACCAGGGAGCAATCAGCCCCAGCATTTT
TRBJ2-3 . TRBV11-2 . CASSLREGSTDTQYF TGTGCCAGCAGCTTAAGGGAAGGAAGCACAGATACGCAGTATTTT
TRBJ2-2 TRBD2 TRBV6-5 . CASSLAGGPNGELFF TGTGCCAGCAGTTTAGCGGGAGGGCCGAACGGGGAGCTGTTTTTT
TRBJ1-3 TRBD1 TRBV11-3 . CASSLSGGLGNTIYF TGTGCCAGCAGCTTGTCAGGGGGCCTCGGAAACACCATATATTTT
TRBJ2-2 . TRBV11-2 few CASSLGGFTGELFF TGTGCCAGCAGTCTCGGGGGCTTCACCGGGGAGCTGTTTTTT
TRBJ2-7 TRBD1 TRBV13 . CASSLFPGQGLHEQYF TGTGCCAGCAGCTTATTCCCGGGACAGGGTCTCCACGAGCAGTACTTC
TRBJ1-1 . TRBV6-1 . CASSETGMNTEAFF TGTGCCAGCAGTGAGACAGGTATGAACACTGAAGCTTTCTTT
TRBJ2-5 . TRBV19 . CASSIGQETQYF TGTGCCAGTAGTATAGGGCAAGAGACCCAGTACTTC
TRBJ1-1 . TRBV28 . CASHVRLKLNTEAFF TGTGCCAGCCATGTTAGACTGAAGTTAAACACTGAAGCTTTCTTT
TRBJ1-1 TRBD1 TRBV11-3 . CASRTDRGTPEAFF TGTGCCAGCAGAACCGACAGGGGAACCCCTGAAGCTTTCTTT
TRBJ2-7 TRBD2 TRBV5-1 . CASSSNPSGMESYEQYF TGCGCCAGCAGCTCGAATCCTAGCGGGATGGAATCCTACGAGCAGTACTTC
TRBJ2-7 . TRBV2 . CASSLGVMGEQYF TGTGCCAGCAGTTTAGGGGTTATGGGGGAGCAGTACTTC
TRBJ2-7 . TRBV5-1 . CASSLQGRNEQYF TGCGCCAGCAGTCTTCAGGGGAGGAACGAGCAGTACTTC
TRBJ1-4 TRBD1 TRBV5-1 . CARVGQGWTNEKLFF TGCGCCAGGGTGGGACAGGGGTGGACTAATGAAAAACTGTTTTTT
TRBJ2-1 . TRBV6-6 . CASSYFLEPPYNEQFF TGTGCCAGCAGTTACTTTCTAGAACCACCATACAATGAGCAGTTCTTC
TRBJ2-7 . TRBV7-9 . CASSSTEGVEQYF TGTGCCAGCAGCTCGACAGAGGGTGTCGAGCAGTACTTC
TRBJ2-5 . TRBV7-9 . CASSLSETQYF TGTGCCAGCAGCCTAAGTGAGACCCAGTACTTC
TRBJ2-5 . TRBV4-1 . CASSQGATQETQYF TGCGCCAGCAGCCAAGGAGCTACACAAGAGACCCAGTACTTC
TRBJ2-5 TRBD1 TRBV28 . CASSHGQVGLSQYF TGTGCCAGCAGTCACGGACAGGTCGGGCTGTCCCAGTACTTC
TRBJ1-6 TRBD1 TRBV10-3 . CAITGTGDSPLHF TGTGCCATCACCGGGACAGGGGATTCACCCCTCCACTTT
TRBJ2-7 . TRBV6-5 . CATSNAVGEQYF TGTGCCACCAGCAATGCGGTCGGCGAGCAGTACTTC
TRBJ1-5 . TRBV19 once CASSIVFFGSNQPQHF TGTGCCAGTAGTATAGTTTTCTTCGGTAGCAATCAGCCCCAGCATTTT
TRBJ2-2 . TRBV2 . CASSPLLGGRGTGELFF TGTGCCAGCAGCCCCCTCCTCGGTGGCAGGGGCACCGGGGAGCTGTTTTTT
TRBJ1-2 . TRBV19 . CASSIFGDISLGGYTF TGTGCCAGTAGTATTTTCGGGGACATTAGTTTAGGTGGCTACACCTTC
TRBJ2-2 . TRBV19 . CASSIELVNTGELFF TGTGCCAGTAGTATAGAACTGGTCAACACCGGGGAGCTGTTTTTT